The clone carrying this TCR beta chain is called large (0.1 to 1%) based on its frequency. The source of the sample is a study of CD8 T cells in cerebrospinal fluid in Alzheimer's disease. Study-wide background: Clonal expansion of CSF T cells was measured with plate-based and droplet-based single-cell sequencing.

TCRdb re-called the 10x single-cell sequencing reads and gives one entry per CDR3 protein, without DNA. In all, the sample yields some 1,600 distinct CDR3 sequences. This CDR3 contains 13 residues. Germline values: CDR1 MGHRA, CDR2 YSYEKL. The chain uses TRBV4-1 and TRBJ1-5. The specimen sequenced was cerebrospinal fluid. This receptor was identified in a human donor in good health. The CDR3 loop reads CASSQDQKTPHHF.